The 13 T cell receptor beta chains given below trace back to one sample, sequenced in a study of T-cell reconstitution after alpha-beta-depleted transplantation in children (TCRdb year 2016). The treatment or condition label for this specimen denotes: allogeneic hematopoietic cell transplantation with graft depleted of TCRalphabeta T cells and CD19 B cells. Library preparation was by PCR. Instrument on record: Illumina HiSeq 2500. TCR libraries were prepared with molecular barcoding, using unique molecular identifiers to normalize TCRbeta repertoire quantification. TCRdb trimmed public reads at Q25 via fastp, called clones via MiXCR and kept in-frame beta chains. Each CDR3 protein appears once, grouped with its most common genes and DNA. The sample table contains hundreds of thousands of distinct CDR3 sequences; only one count was recorded for 13% of them. Roughly 2.3% of the sample is held by the ten biggest clonotypes.

The material was PBMCs, mostly from graft donor cells, obtained 360 days after TCRalphabeta/CD19-depleted stem cell transplant. The source is a male patient younger than 18 who had a stem cell transplant for acute myeloid leukemia, so the T cells may come from the graft donor.

The chain has TRBV28 and TRBJ2-3; D is ambiguous. With 6 bases removed from V and 6 bases from J, the gap between germline ends came to 13 bases. CDR3 length: 13 amino acids. CDR1 is MDHEN and CDR2 is SYDVKM in the germline V gene. CDR3 residues: CASRGNRPDTQYF. The CDR3 DNA is TGTGCCAGCAGGGGTAACCGACCGGATACGCAGTATTTT.

This clonotype has a count of ten or more. The chain carries TRBV5-6 and TRBJ2-1; no clear D. Germline CDR1 is SGHDT and CDR2 is YYEEEE. With 0 bases removed from V and 0 bases from J, the gap between germline ends came to 7 bases. CDR3 size: 15 residues. The CDR3 DNA is TGTGCCAGCAGCTTGGCCCCAGTCTCCTACAATGAGCAGTTCTTC. It specifies CASSLAPVSYNEQFF.

The V gene is TRBV15, the J gene TRBJ2-5; TRBD1 matches at 9 bases. Per germline, CDR1 LNHNV and CDR2 YYDKDF (reference sequence). The trim removed 0 bases at V and 1 base at J, leaving 9 bases unmatched. CDR3 length equals 18 residues. CDR3: CATSRDGNRGRLQETQYF. Written as DNA, the CDR3 is TGTGCCACCAGCAGAGACGGGAACAGGGGGCGTCTCCAAGAGACCCAGTACTTC. Filled out from reference TRBV15 and TRBJ2-5, the complete variable domain reads DAMVIQNPRYQVTQFGKPVTLSCSQTLNHNVMYWYQQKSSQAPKLLFHYYDKDFNNEADTPDNFQSRRPNTSFCFLDIRSPGLGDTAMYLCATSRDGNRGRLQETQYFGPGTRLLVL.

The table lists this clonotype with many counts. This rearrangement joins TRBV5-1 to TRBJ2-3; D perhaps matches TRBD2 (5 bases). This CDR3 region has 16 residues. The V end lost 0 bases, the J end lost 0 bases, and 11 bases lay between the germline ends. Per germline, CDR1 SGHRS and CDR2 YFSETQ. The CDR3 sequence is CASSLAGVISTDTQYF. The CDR3 bases are TGCGCCAGCAGCTTGGCCGGGGTAATTAGCACAGATACGCAGTATTTT.

The gene calls are TRBV27 and TRBJ1-4, with TRBD1 as a possible D gene (6 bases). CDR3 length: 14 amino acids. Germline lookup yields CDR1 MNHEY and CDR2 SMNVEV (reference sequence). V dropped 6 bases and J dropped 4 bases, with 12 bases sitting between them. The CDR3 sequence is CASRLGGGNEKLFF. DNA for the CDR3: TGTGCCAGCAGACTAGGGGGAGGTAATGAAAAACTGTTTTTT.

The V gene is TRBV30, the J gene TRBJ1-3; TRBD1 is a possible D gene (5 bases). Trimming stripped 4 bases from V and 4 bases from J, with 11 bases between. The CDR3 contains 13 residues. Germline V gene data show CDR1 as GTSNPN and CDR2 as SVGIG (reference sequence). CDR3 protein: CAWTSGPGNTIYF. Here the CDR3 DNA reads TGTGCCTGGACCTCGGGGCCGGGAAACACCATATATTTT.

In the case of this clonotype: One end of the junction fails to match germline, which may point to a read error. The V and J genes are TRBV5-1 and TRBJ2-6; no reliable D call. The germline V gene has CDR1 SGHRS and CDR2 YFSETQ. This CDR3 spans 16 amino acids. The chain's CDR3 is CGSSRPIGSGANVLTF. The CDR3, as DNA: TGCGGCAGCAGCCGGCCAATCGGCTCTGGGGCCAACGTCCTGACTTTC. Full variable domain (remainder filled in from reference TRBV5-1 and TRBJ2-6): KAGVTQTPRYLIKTRGQQVTLSCSPISGHRSVSWYQQTPGQGLQFLFEYFSETQRNKGNFPGRFSGRQFSNSRSEMNVSTLELGDSALYLCGSSRPIGSGANVLTFGAGSRLTVL.

V usage is TRBV4-3 and J usage is TRBJ1-1; D unresolved. From germline, CDR1 is LGHNA and CDR2 YSLEER. This CDR3 region has 14 residues. Trimming left V 1 base short and J 4 bases short, with 10 bases between. The CDR3 loop reads CASSQGWGGTEAFF. For the CDR3, the DNA is TGCGCCAGCAGCCAAGGGTGGGGAGGCACTGAAGCTTTCTTT.

The chain links TRBV20-1 to TRBJ2-7; D perhaps matches TRBD2 (5 bases). Germline V gene sequence: CDR1 DFQATT, CDR2 SNEGSKA (reference sequence). This CDR3 has 12 amino acids. Deletions cut 3 bases from V and 5 bases from J, with 11 bases between. The CDR3 DNA sequence: TGCAGTGCTAGCGAGGACTGGCACGAGCAGTACTTC. Translating gives CSASEDWHEQYF.

In its sample, this clonotype was seen a few times. V gene TRBV11-1 combines with J gene TRBJ2-1, with 8 nucleotides matching TRBD2. The CDR3 is 17 residues long. Germline CDR1 SGHAT, CDR2 FQDESV (reference sequence). The trim removed 4 bases at V and 6 bases at J, leaving 14 bases unmatched. Here the CDR3 DNA reads TGTGCCAGCAGCTCACCGGCCGGACTAGCCCTCCTCAATGAGCAGTTCTTC. Its protein product is CASSSPAGLALLNEQFF.

The chain couples TRBV7-2 to TRBJ2-7; 10 nucleotides line up with TRBD2. The CDR3 totals 14 residues. CDR1 and CDR2 from the germline V gene are SGHTA and FQGNSA. J was trimmed by 5 bases and V by 3 bases; bases with no gene match: 4. CDR3 sequence: CASSFRGLADEQYF. The CDR3 nucleotides are TGTGCCAGCAGCTTCCGAGGACTAGCGGACGAGCAGTACTTC.

This clonotype was seen a few times. The chain has TRBV28 and TRBJ2-4; D remains unclear. This CDR3 contains 15 residues. V was trimmed by 5 bases and J by 0 bases, leaving 11 bases between them. Looked up from germline, CDR1 is MDHEN and CDR2 is SYDVKM. The DNA for the CDR3 is TGTGCCAGCAGTCGGCCGTCCCTAGCCAAAAACATTCAGTACTTC. Amino acids: CASSRPSLAKNIQYF.

This chain links TRBV14 with TRBJ2-7; 9 nucleotides line up with TRBD1. Germline CDR1 SGHDN, CDR2 FVKESK. J gave up 6 bases and V 1 base, and 10 bases lay outside the gene matches. The CDR3 is 16 amino acids. CDR3 loop: CASSQAFGTGFSEQYF. The CDR3 DNA reads TGTGCCAGCAGCCAAGCGTTCGGGACAGGGTTTTCCGAGCAGTACTTC.